The clone carrying this T cell receptor (beta chain) was found once. This CDR3 is 15 amino acids long. The germline V and J ends were trimmed by 5 bases and 4 bases, with 15 bases remaining between them. Germline CDR1 SEHNR, CDR2 FQNEAQ (reference sequence). This table comes from immunoSEQ multiplex PCR, and its TCRdb copy is limited to in-frame clones, with some not included. The sample holds around 72,000 clones, roughly 91% seen once. This record belongs to a study of T cell changes during pregnancy in multiple sclerosis. The sequencing used peripheral blood, collected in the third trimester of pregnancy. The receptor comes from a female donor in good health, enrolled as a control in a pregnancy study. V is TRBV7-9 and J is TRBJ1-5; D is uncertain. CDR3 loop: CASSLAGGGNQPQHF. CDR3 sequence (DNA): TGTGCCAGCAGCCTCGCGGGCGGCGGGAATCAGCCCCAGCATTTT.